A single sample is the source of the 30 T cell receptor beta chains below, sequenced in a study of graft-versus-host responses after intestinal transplantation. Clones were read by immunoSEQ multiplex PCR, and TCRdb kept only the in-frame ones, dropping some. The table shows roughly 120,000 clones, with just over 90% occurring only once. For these TCRs, the target antigens are not known. The source material was unstimulated CD4+ T cells sorted from spleen or lymph node cells, sampled before transplant. The source of these receptors is a human donor who was the organ donor for an intestinal transplant.

The chain employs TRBV19 and TRBJ2-7; D is uncertain. This CDR3 is built from 13 residues. The V end was cut by 2 bases, the J end by 3 bases, with 8 bases between. Germline CDR1 reads LNHDA; CDR2 reads SQIVND (reference sequence). The CDR3 nucleotides read TGTGCCAGTAGTATAAAAAAAGACTACGAGCAGTACTTC. This translates into CASSIKKDYEQYF.

The chain recombines TRBV30 with TRBJ2-3, with 14 nucleotides matching TRBD2. CDR1 is GTSNPN, CDR2 SVGIG, per germline (reference sequence). The trim removed 3 bases at V and 4 bases at J, leaving 21 bases unmatched. The CDR3 loop spans 21 amino acids. In nucleotides, the CDR3 is TGTGCCTGGAGACCCTTTACCGGGGACTTCCAGGGACTAGCGGGAGCAGATACGCAGTATTTT. Translated, it gives CAWRPFTGDFQGLAGADTQYF.

The chain carries TRBV30 and TRBJ2-7; D might be TRBD1 or TRBD2, each matching 5 bases. The germline gives CDR1 GTSNPN, CDR2 SVGIG (reference sequence). The CDR3 is made up of 16 amino acids. V lost 1 base, J lost 3 bases, and 19 bases lay in between. CDR3 in amino acids: CAWSGGFAPWNYEQYF. CDR3 nucleotides: TGTGCCTGGAGTGGGGGGTTTGCGCCCTGGAACTACGAGCAGTACTTC.

V is TRBV25-1 and J is TRBJ1-1; TRBD1 agrees at 8 bases. After removal of 5 bases from V and 4 bases from J, the junction contained 6 bases not matched to a gene. CDR3 length equals 14 residues. CDR1 and CDR2 (germline): MGHDK, SYGVNS. The CDR3 nucleotides are TGTGCCAGCAGTTCGACAGGGGTGGTCACTGAAGCTTTCTTT. It yields the protein CASSSTGVVTEAFF.

The chain joins TRBV18 to TRBJ2-7; 11 nucleotides align to TRBD2. Unmatched junction bases numbered 2, after V lost 3 bases and J lost 1 base. Germline values: CDR1 KGHSH, CDR2 LQKENI. The CDR3 loop spans 15 amino acids. The CDR3: CASSPRLAGSYEQYF. CDR3 nucleotide sequence: TGTGCCAGCTCACCCAGACTAGCGGGGTCCTACGAGCAGTACTTC.

V and J are TRBV4-2 and TRBJ2-3; 7 nucleotides align to TRBD2. From germline, CDR1 is LGHNA and CDR2 YNFKEQ. V was clipped by 4 bases and J by 0 bases; unmatched bases: 7. The CDR3 length is 16 residues. The DNA of the CDR3 is TGTGCCAGCAGCCTGTCCCGTAGCGGGAGCACAGATACGCAGTATTTT. It specifies CASSLSRSGSTDTQYF.

This clone was observed once. This chain links TRBV7-6 with TRBJ1-1, with D tentatively TRBD1 (5 bases). The ends were cut back, 5 bases at V and 0 bases at J, with 25 bases in the middle. CDR1 SGHVS and CDR2 FNYEAQ come from the germline V gene. This CDR3 has 19 amino acids. The CDR3 region is CASSRLPPGPGAMNTEAFF. CDR3 nucleotides: TGTGCCAGCAGCCGTCTCCCTCCCGGGCCCGGGGCCATGAACACTGAAGCTTTCTTT.

This clone was counted a single time. The rearrangement uses TRBV30 and TRBJ2-7, with D perhaps assigned TRBD1 or TRBD2 (5 bases each). V was trimmed by 5 bases and J by 2 bases, leaving 16 bases between them. The CDR3 loop spans 14 amino acids. Germline values: CDR1 GTSNPN, CDR2 SVGIG (reference sequence). CDR3 region: CAWGTSWDPYEQYF. In nucleotides, the CDR3 is TGTGCCTGGGGAACTTCATGGGACCCCTACGAGCAGTACTTC.

This sequence joins TRBV9 and TRBJ2-1, with TRBD2 as a possible D gene (5 bases). The CDR3 contains 14 residues. The germline V gene encodes CDR1 SGDLS and CDR2 YYNGEE. Trimming stripped 8 bases from V and 4 bases from J, with 16 bases between. The CDR3 here is CASGVSGSYNEQFF. The CDR3 DNA sequence: TGTGCCAGTGGGGTGTCGGGGTCGTACAATGAGCAGTTCTTC.

The J gene is TRBJ2-1, the V gene TRBV6-4; 13 bases align to TRBD2. The trim removed 6 bases at V and 7 bases at J, leaving 3 bases unmatched. Germline CDR1 is MRHNA and CDR2 is SNTAGT. The CDR3 has 14 residues. The CDR3 bases are TGTGCCAGCAGACGGACTAGCGGGAGTAATGAGCAGTTCTTC. This codes for CASRRTSGSNEQFF.

The chain is built from TRBV12-5 and TRBJ2-7; D uncertain. Trimming cost V 4 bases and J 0 bases, with 16 bases left between them. CDR1 and CDR2 (germline): LGHNT, FRNRAP. The CDR3 totals 16 residues. CDR3 sequence (DNA): TGTGCTAGTGGTTCCGCCTGGGTAGGGCTCTCCTACGAGCAGTACTTC. It encodes CASGSAWVGLSYEQYF. The whole variable domain, remainder taken from reference TRBV12-5 and TRBJ2-7, is DARVTQTPRHKVTEMGQEVTMRCQPILGHNTVFWYRQTMMQGLELLAYFRNRAPLDDSGMPKDRFSAEMPDATLATLKIQPSEPRDSAVYFCASGSAWVGLSYEQYFGPGTRLTVT.

This clone has only one observation. The chain links TRBV4-3 to TRBJ2-2, with 8 nucleotides matching TRBD1. Trimming took 0 bases from V and 1 from J; bases not matched to a gene: 4. Germline V gene lookup returns CDR1 LGHNA and CDR2 YSLEER. The CDR3 totals 17 residues. In nucleotides, the CDR3 is TGCGCCAGCAGCCAAGAAGGAACAGGGGGGAACACCGGGGAGCTGTTTTTT. Its protein is CASSQEGTGGNTGELFF.

This rearrangement joins TRBV28 to TRBJ2-7, with 10 bases matching TRBD1. V was pared by 4 bases and J by 3 bases, with 15 bases of the junction left unmatched. There are 18 residues in the CDR3. Germline V gene sequence: CDR1 MDHEN, CDR2 SYDVKM. Here the CDR3 DNA reads TGTGCCAGCAGTTCTTCAACCGACAGGGGGCTACCCGACTACGAGCAGTACTTC. Protein: CASSSSTDRGLPDYEQYF.

The CDR3 spells CASSFSGSSYNEQFF. DNA for the CDR3: TGCGCCAGCAGCTTTAGCGGGAGCTCCTACAATGAGCAGTTCTTC. This chain connects TRBV5-1 to TRBJ2-1, with 9 bases lining up with TRBD2. Looked up from germline, CDR1 is SGHRS and CDR2 is YFSETQ. This CDR3 comprises 15 residues. V gave up 2 bases and J gave up 0 bases; unmatched junction bases: 0.

The chain joins TRBV15 to TRBJ2-7; tentatively, D is TRBD2 (6 bases). The V and J ends lost 0 bases and 3 bases respectively, with 15 bases between them. Looked up from germline, CDR1 is LNHNV and CDR2 is YYDKDF (reference sequence). The CDR3 totals 16 residues. CDR3: CATSRDRRDGYYEQYF. The CDR3 DNA sequence: TGTGCCACCAGCAGAGATAGGCGGGACGGATACTACGAGCAGTACTTC.

This chain links TRBV27 with TRBJ2-2; 10 positions match TRBD2. The CDR3 runs 17 residues. Germline V gene lookup returns CDR1 MNHEY and CDR2 SMNVEV (reference sequence). With 3 bases clipped from V and 3 bases from J, the junction kept 7 bases outside the gene matches. DNA of the CDR3: TGTGCCAGCAGTTTGTCGAGCGGGAGGGCCTACACCGGGGAGCTGTTTTTT. Translation gives CASSLSSGRAYTGELFF.

J is TRBJ1-5 and V is TRBV9; D remains unclear. The CDR3 is 13 amino acids. Germline assignment: CDR1 SGDLS and CDR2 YYNGEE. The V and J ends lost 0 bases and 4 bases respectively, with 5 bases between them. CDR3 sequence: CASSVDLNQPQHF. CDR3 sequence (DNA): TGTGCCAGCAGCGTAGACTTAAATCAGCCCCAGCATTTT.

This clone was counted only a few times. The chain carries TRBV10-3 and TRBJ2-2; TRBD2 aligns across 11 bases. The CDR3 extends over 14 amino acids. The V segment lost 4 bases and the J segment 6 bases; nucleotides outside the gene matches: 1. The germline V gene has CDR1 ENHRY and CDR2 SYGVKD. DNA of the CDR3: TGTGCCATCAGTGCACTAGCGGGAGCCGGGGAGCTGTTTTTT. This codes for CAISALAGAGELFF.

This chain connects TRBV2 to TRBJ2-1; 7 positions match TRBD1. Germline values: CDR1 SNHLY, CDR2 FYNNEI. This CDR3 region has 16 residues. J was trimmed by 7 bases and V by 5 bases; bases with no gene match: 14. The CDR3 region is CASSPRWSTGNNEQFF. CDR3 DNA: TGTGCCAGCAGTCCACGTTGGTCGACAGGGAATAATGAGCAGTTCTTC. The variable domain in full, completed from reference TRBV2 and TRBJ2-1, reads EPEVTQTPSHQVTQMGQEVILRCVPISNHLYFYWYRQILGQKVEFLVSFYNNEISEKSEIFDDQFSVERPDGSNFTLKIRSTKLEDSAMYFCASSPRWSTGNNEQFFGPGTRLTVL.

V usage is TRBV18 and J usage is TRBJ2-3; 14 bases map to TRBD2. Germline-derived CDR1 and CDR2 are KGHSH and LQKENI. The V segment lost 4 bases and the J segment 2 bases; nucleotides outside the gene matches: 2. The length of the CDR3 is 16 residues. CDR3 protein: CASSQGLAGVTDTQYF. In DNA form, the CDR3 reads TGTGCCAGCTCACAGGGACTAGCGGGAGTCACAGATACGCAGTATTTT.

Turning to this clone: One junction end does not reproduce the germline sequence, and a read error may be involved. The rearrangement uses TRBV30 and TRBJ2-1; no clear D. CDR1 is GTSNPN and CDR2 is SVGIG in the germline V gene (reference sequence). The CDR3 contains 11 residues. This CDR3 reads CAWSAYYEQFF. The CDR3 coding sequence is TGTGCCTGGAGTGCCTACTATGAGCAGTTCTTC.

This sequence joins TRBV11-2 and TRBJ2-1; D perhaps matches TRBD2 (6 bases). The length of the CDR3 is 13 residues. The germline V gene encodes CDR1 SGHAT and CDR2 FQNNGV. The germline V and J ends were trimmed by 0 bases and 10 bases, with 10 bases remaining between them. The chain's CDR3 is CASSLDREDEQFF. The CDR3 DNA is TGTGCCAGCAGCTTAGACAGGGAGGACGAGCAGTTCTTC.

Details on this clone: Other DNA sequences from this sample encode an identical CDR3 as well. The chain uses TRBV9 and TRBJ2-2; no clear D gene. Germline assignment: CDR1 SGDLS and CDR2 YYNGEE. V lost 3 bases and J 4 bases, leaving 4 bases between the germline ends. The CDR3 runs to 12 residues. CDR3 in DNA: TGTGCCAGCAGCGGAGCCACCGGGGAGCTGTTTTTT. Protein sequence: CASSGATGELFF.

This chain uses TRBV7-2 with TRBJ2-5; 9 nucleotides match TRBD1. The ends lost 5 bases at V and 3 bases at J; junction bases unmatched: 7. The CDR3 totals 15 residues. Per the germline V gene, CDR1 is SGHTA and CDR2 is FQGNSA. CDR3 amino acids: CASSKVRDREETQYF. In nucleotides, the CDR3 is TGTGCCAGCAGCAAGGTGCGGGACAGGGAAGAGACCCAGTACTTC.

The chain carries TRBV11-2 and TRBJ1-4; possibly TRBD1 for D (5 bases). CDR3 length equals 14 residues. Germline CDR1 is SGHAT and CDR2 is FQNNGV. V was pared by 2 bases and J by 8 bases, with 12 bases between. CDR3 region: CASSLYGQNEKLFF. In nucleotides, the CDR3 is TGTGCCAGCAGCTTATATGGACAAAACGAAAAACTGTTTTTT.

V and J are TRBV6-5 and TRBJ2-7; perhaps TRBD1 as D (6 bases). Trimming removed 4 bases at V and 0 bases at J, with 16 bases between. The CDR3 has 16 residues. The V gene's germline CDR1 is MNHEY and CDR2 SVGAGI. As DNA, the CDR3 is TGTGCCAGCAGTTTCACCCGTCGACAGGACTCCTACGAGCAGTACTTC. Amino acids: CASSFTRRQDSYEQYF.

This chain links TRBV15 with TRBJ1-1; the D gene is possibly TRBD1 (5 bases). The CDR3 consists of 13 residues. Trimming left V 0 bases short and J 6 bases short, with 8 bases between. Germline V gives CDR1 LNHNV, CDR2 YYDKDF (reference sequence). DNA for the CDR3: TGTGCCACCAGCAGAGATAGGGGAGCTGAAGCTTTCTTT. It yields the protein CATSRDRGAEAFF.

This clone was recorded a few times. J is TRBJ2-5 and V is TRBV5-4; D not certain. Germline lookup yields CDR1 SGHNT and CDR2 YYREEE (reference sequence). The CDR3 consists of 14 residues. The V gene lost 0 bases and the J gene lost 5 bases, with 11 bases spanning the gap. CDR3 protein: CASSLGSSSETQYF. CDR3 DNA: TGTGCCAGCAGCTTGGGATCGAGCAGCGAGACCCAGTACTTC.

The rearrangement links TRBV7-2 to TRBJ1-2; a weak D match, TRBD1 (5 bases). This CDR3 comprises 14 residues. Germline V CDR1 and CDR2: SGHTA, FQGNSA. V lost 5 bases to trimming and J lost 0 bases, with 10 bases between them. Here the CDR3 reads CASSPRDPNYGYTF. In DNA, the CDR3 is TGTGCCAGCAGCCCCAGGGACCCTAACTATGGCTACACCTTC. Full variable domain (remainder filled in from reference TRBV7-2 and TRBJ1-2): GAGVSQSPSNKVTEKGKDVELRCDPISGHTALYWYRQSLGQGLEFLIYFQGNSAPDKSGLPSDRFSAERTGGSVSTLTIQRTQQEDSAVYLCASSPRDPNYGYTFGSGTRLTVV.

The genes are TRBV30 and TRBJ2-7, with 7 bases lining up with TRBD1. Trimming took 4 bases from V and 3 from J; bases not matched to a gene: 15. CDR3 length: 16 residues. Germline assignment: CDR1 GTSNPN and CDR2 SVGIG (reference sequence). CDR3 protein: CAWTEETGYGNYEQYF. The CDR3 nucleotides are TGTGCCTGGACCGAGGAGACAGGGTACGGGAACTACGAGCAGTACTTC.